The 7 T cell receptor beta chains given below trace back to one sample, sequenced in a study of early T cells in non-severe SARS-CoV-2 infection (dated by TCRdb to the early 2020s). Library prep was done by 5' RACE. The run used a NextSeq 500. TCRdb passed the public sequencing reads through fastp at Q25 and MiXCR, retaining productive beta sequences. For every CDR3 protein sequence, its rows merge into one entry that carries the most common genes and DNA. The sample contains more than 95,000 distinct CDR3 sequences, approximately 15% of them found a single time. The top ten constitute 21% of the sample. Sequencing was performed on whole blood. These receptors were obtained from an adult who was a healthcare worker with PCR-confirmed SARS-CoV-2 infection or an uninfected control (not recorded which).

The rearrangement uses TRBV13 and TRBJ2-7; possibly TRBD2 for D (6 bases). The CDR3 extends over 14 amino acids. The germline V and J ends were trimmed by 4 bases and 2 bases, with 12 bases remaining between them. Germline V gives CDR1 PRHDT, CDR2 FYEKMQ (reference sequence). The CDR3 spells CASSSPGTPYEQYF. CDR3 bases: TGTGCCAGCAGCTCCCCCGGGACTCCCTACGAGCAGTACTTC.

Only a few counts were recorded for this clonotype. V usage is TRBV4-1 and J usage is TRBJ1-3; 8 bases are a match to TRBD1. The CDR3 covers 14 residues. Per the germline V gene, CDR1 is MGHRA and CDR2 is YSYEKL. Germline trimming cut 4 bases from V and 4 bases from J; bases unmatched to any gene: 3. CDR3 nucleotides: TGCGCCAGCAGCCTGAGGACAGGGGGAAACACCATATATTTT. Translating gives CASSLRTGGNTIYF.

As to this clonotype: A single base separates this from a much larger clone, so it may be a read error. This rearrangement joins TRBV7-8 to TRBJ2-1; possible D gene TRBD2, 5 bases. V was trimmed by 8 bases and J by 8 bases, leaving 19 bases between them. This CDR3 has 14 amino acids. Per the germline V gene, CDR1 is SGHVS and CDR2 is FQNEAQ. As DNA, the CDR3 is TGTGCCAGCTCGGGAACGGGGTCCCTCTATGAGCAGTTCTTC. Protein: CASSGTGSLYEQFF.

The table lists this clonotype with a few counts. The chain couples TRBV7-9 to TRBJ1-4; 7 bases map to TRBD1. V dropped 3 bases and J dropped 5; count of bases not matched to a gene: 9. This CDR3 spans 16 amino acids. Germline V gene data show CDR1 as SEHNR and CDR2 as FQNEAQ (reference sequence). DNA for the CDR3: TGTGCCAGCAGCTTTCGCCGGGACAGAGGAAATGAAAAACTGTTTTTT. This codes for CASSFRRDRGNEKLFF. Based on the CDR3 plus reference TRBV7-9 and TRBJ1-4, the full variable domain is DTGVSQNPRHKITKRGQNVTFRCDPISEHNRLYWYRQTLGQGPEFLTYFQNEAQLEKSRLLSDRFSAERPKGSFSTLEIQRTEQGDSAMYLCASSFRRDRGNEKLFFGSGTQLSVL.

This clonotype was seen more than once but under ten times. The chain carries TRBV12-3 or TRBV12-4 and TRBJ2-1; D unresolved. The V end was cut by 6 bases, the J end by 2 bases, with 14 bases between. The length of the CDR3 is 15 residues. The CDR3 loop reads CASSPPTRTYNEQFF. The CDR3 nucleotides are TGTGCCAGCAGCCCCCCCACAAGGACCTACAATGAGCAGTTCTTC.

The chain couples TRBV24-1 to TRBJ2-2; possible D gene TRBD1, 5 bases. Germline CDR1 KGHDR, CDR2 SFDVKD. The V end was cut by 4 bases, the J end by 1 base, with 9 bases between. The CDR3 spans 15 residues. The DNA for the CDR3 is TGTGCCACCAGTGACGGCAGGGTGAACACCGGGGAGCTGTTTTTT. Translation gives CATSDGRVNTGELFF.

The chain carries TRBV5-5 and TRBJ1-1; no definite D call. The V gene's germline CDR1 is SGHKS and CDR2 YYEKEE (reference sequence). Trimming pared 0 bases from V and 5 bases from J, leaving 11 bases between. This CDR3 spans 14 amino acids. The CDR3 bases are TGTGCCAGCAGCTTGGCCCTTGGGCGGACTGAAGCTTTCTTT. This sequence encodes CASSLALGRTEAFF.